The sequence of this TCR beta chain was determined in a study of blood T cell repertoires in COVID-19. Study-level information: Italy, Spain and the United States were the sources of the convalescent and acute COVID-19 samples. The cDNA or gDNA used as material had been derived from T cells, B-cell-depleted T cells, or PBMCs.

Per the study methods: Amplifying reference gene primers gave estimates of nucleated cell counts. Profiling relied on immunoSEQ multiplex PCR, and the TCRdb table lists in-frame clones only, not all of them. Clone size and V and J calls were adopted from that table, with D and trimming inferred from the DNA. The sample contains about 94,000 clones, about nine tenths of which appear only once. This TCR came from a woman aged 80 or over with acute or convalescent COVID-19. What was sequenced was peripheral blood.

DNA for the CDR3: TGTGCCAGCAGCCCGCGAACGACTAATGAAAAACTGTTTTTT. It encodes CASSPRTTNEKLFF. V and J are TRBV4-2 and TRBJ1-4; D is ambiguous. CDR1 and CDR2 from the germline V gene are LGHNA and YNFKEQ. Trimming took off 4 bases at V and 2 bases at J, with 8 bases between the two ends. The CDR3 length is 14 residues.